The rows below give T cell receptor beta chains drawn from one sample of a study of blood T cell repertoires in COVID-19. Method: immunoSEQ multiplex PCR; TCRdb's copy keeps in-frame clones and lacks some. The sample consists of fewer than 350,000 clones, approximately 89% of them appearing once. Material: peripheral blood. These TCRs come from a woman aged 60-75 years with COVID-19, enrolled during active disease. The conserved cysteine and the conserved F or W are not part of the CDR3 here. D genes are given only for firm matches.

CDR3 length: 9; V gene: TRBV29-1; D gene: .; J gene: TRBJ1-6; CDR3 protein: SDYGNSPLH
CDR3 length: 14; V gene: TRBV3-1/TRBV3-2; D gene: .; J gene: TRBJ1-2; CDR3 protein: ASSQGIREAGYGYT
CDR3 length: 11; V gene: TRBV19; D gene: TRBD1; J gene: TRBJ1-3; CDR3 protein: ASAQGHGNTIY
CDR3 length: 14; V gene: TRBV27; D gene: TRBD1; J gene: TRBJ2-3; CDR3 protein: ASSPLGQGLLQAQY
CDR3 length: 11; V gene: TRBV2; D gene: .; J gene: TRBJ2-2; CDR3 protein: ASSLANTGELF
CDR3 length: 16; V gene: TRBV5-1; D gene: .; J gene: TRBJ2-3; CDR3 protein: ASSYGQGGGKGVDTQY
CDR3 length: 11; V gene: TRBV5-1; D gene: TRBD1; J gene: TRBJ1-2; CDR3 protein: ASSSRQGGGYT
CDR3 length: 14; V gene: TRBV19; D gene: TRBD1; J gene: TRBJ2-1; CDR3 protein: ASAPGQGPPYNEQF
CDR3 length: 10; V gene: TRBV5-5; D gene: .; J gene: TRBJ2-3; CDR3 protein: ASSLAAVTQY
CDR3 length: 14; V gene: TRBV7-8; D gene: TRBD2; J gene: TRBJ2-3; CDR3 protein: ASSEDYGGGADTQY